A single sample gave rise to the 3 T cell receptor beta chains below, sequenced in a study of T cells after yellow fever vaccination. MiXCR, run by TCRdb on the 5' RACE reads, gives a single entry per CDR3 protein. The sample holds around 320,000 distinct CDR3 sequences, approximately 4.5% seen once. The sample in question was PBMCs, obtained 15 days after the yellow fever booster vaccination. These receptor sequences come from a man younger than 35 who received the YFV17D yellow fever vaccine.

This clonotype was counted ten times or more. The rearrangement uses TRBV7-9 and TRBJ2-5; D not certain. This CDR3 spans 12 amino acids. The V gene lost 4 bases and the J gene lost 5 bases, with 8 bases spanning the gap. From germline, CDR1 is SEHNR and CDR2 FQNEAQ (reference sequence). The CDR3 loop reads CASSSRWETQYF. The DNA of the CDR3 is TGTGCCAGCAGCTCTAGGTGGGAGACCCAGTACTTC.

As concerns this clonotype: A single base separates this from a much larger clone, so it may be a read error. CDR3: CASRDGQKTQYF. DNA for the CDR3: TGCGCCAGCAGGGACGGACAAAAGACCCAGTACTTC. V usage is TRBV5-1 and J usage is TRBJ2-5; TRBD1 might be the D (5 bases). The CDR3 spans 12 residues. The germline gives CDR1 SGHRS, CDR2 YFSETQ. V was shortened by 5 bases and J by 6 bases, with 11 bases between the two germline ends.

This clonotype appeared a few times. The J gene is TRBJ2-2, the V gene TRBV29-1; D gene unclear. Germline-derived CDR1 and CDR2 are SQVTM and ANQGSEA. This CDR3 has 11 amino acids. Trimming took off 4 bases at V and 7 bases at J, with 7 bases between the two ends. Here the CDR3 DNA reads TGCAGCGTTGTATGGAGCGGGGAGCTGTTTTTT. It translates to CSVVWSGELFF.